The 3 T cell receptor beta chains given below trace back to one sample, sequenced in a study of CD8+CD57+ T cells in acquired aplastic anemia. Sequencing involved patients with CD8+CD57+ cell expansion previously shown by flow cytometry. Researchers used genomic DNA as the template to profile TCR beta VDJ and CDR3. TCRdb processed the reads anew with MiXCR; each CDR3 protein has one entry. The sample lists over 150,000 distinct CDR3 sequences; roughly three fifths were seen once. The material sequenced was sorted CD4+, CD8+, or CD8+CD57+ T cells (not recorded which) from PBMCs. The receptors were sampled from a human donor with aplastic anemia.

V and J are TRBV2 and TRBJ2-2, with D uncertain. The CDR3 is 13 amino acids. Deletions cut 5 bases from V and 0 bases from J, with 4 bases between. The germline gives CDR1 SNHLY, CDR2 FYNNEI. The CDR3 DNA sequence: TGTGCCAGCAGTTGGACGAACACCGGGGAGCTGTTTTTT. This gives the protein CASSWTNTGELFF.

This clonotype was seen more than once but under ten times. Compared with germline, one end of the junction differs, possibly owing to a read error. The chain couples TRBV2 to TRBJ2-7; D remains ambiguous. The CDR3 loop spans 12 amino acids. Germline CDR1 SNHLY, CDR2 FYNNEI. CDR3 bases: TGTGACAGCAGTGTGAGTGTCTACGAGCAGTACTTC. Its protein product is CDSSVSVYEQYF.

A single count supports this clonotype. This rearrangement joins TRBV9 to TRBJ2-7, with a possible D match to TRBD1 (6 bases). Germline CDR1 is SGDLS and CDR2 is YYNGEE. Trimming stripped 0 bases from V and 0 bases from J, with 10 bases between. This CDR3 contains 15 residues. The CDR3 DNA is TGTGCCAGCAGCGTAGATGCGGACAGCTCCTACGAGCAGTACTTC. Its protein product is CASSVDADSSYEQYF.